These 8 T cell receptor beta chains were sequenced from one sample in a study of T cells after yellow fever vaccination. TCRdb used MiXCR to reprocess the 5' RACE reads, holding one entry per CDR3 protein. The table lists 150,000 to 200,000 distinct CDR3 sequences, about 10% of them singletons. This specimen consisted of CD8+ T cells sorted from PBMCs, obtained 15 days after the yellow fever booster vaccination. The receptors were gathered from a man aged 18 to 29 who received the YFV17D yellow fever vaccine.

This chain joins TRBV29-1 and TRBJ2-1; 13 bases line up with TRBD2. J was trimmed by 12 bases and V by 1 base; bases with no gene match: 0. CDR1 is SQVTM and CDR2 is ANQGSEA in the germline V gene. This CDR3 has 12 residues. The CDR3 is CSVEGLAGGQFF. CDR3 nucleotides: TGCAGCGTTGAAGGACTAGCGGGGGGGCAGTTCTTC.

This clonotype occurred a few times. The CDR3 is CASTGGDYGYTF. The CDR3 DNA follows: TGTGCCAGCACTGGGGGCGACTATGGCTACACCTTC. V usage is TRBV2 and J usage is TRBJ1-2; D is possibly TRBD1 (6 bases). Germline CDR1 is SNHLY and CDR2 is FYNNEI. Between the trimmed V and J ends, which lost 7 bases and 3 bases, there was a span of 9 bases. CDR3 length: 12 amino acids.

The J gene is TRBJ1-5, the V gene TRBV3-1, with unresolved D. The CDR3 has 15 amino acids. Germline V gene lookup returns CDR1 LGHDT and CDR2 YNNKEL (reference sequence). The V and J ends lost 0 bases and 1 base respectively, with 7 bases between them. The DNA of the CDR3 is TGTGCCAGCAGCCAAGATTCTGACAGCAATCAGCCCCAGCATTTT. Amino acid sequence: CASSQDSDSNQPQHF.

The V gene is TRBV4-1, the J gene TRBJ2-2; TRBD1 aligns across 10 bases. The CDR3 runs to 17 residues. Unmatched junction bases numbered 4, after V lost 1 base and J lost 2 bases. CDR1 and CDR2 (germline): MGHRA, YSYEKL. CDR3: CASSQVGTGANTGELFF. DNA for the CDR3: TGCGCCAGCAGCCAAGTTGGGACAGGGGCCAACACCGGGGAGCTGTTTTTT.

This clonotype was seen a few times. The chain uses TRBV6-2 or TRBV6-3 and TRBJ2-5; D possibly corresponds to TRBD2 (5 bases). The V and J ends lost 7 bases and 5 bases respectively, with 20 bases between them. This CDR3 contains 15 residues. The germline CDR1 and CDR2 sequences are MNHEY and SVGEGT. The CDR3 loop reads CASKKDSGFRETQYF. The CDR3 DNA is TGTGCCAGCAAGAAAGATTCGGGGTTTCGGGAGACCCAGTACTTC.

In this sample, this clonotype turned up a few times. The gene calls are TRBV12-3 or TRBV12-4 and TRBJ1-4; no definite D call. Deletions cut 4 bases from V and 7 bases from J, with 13 bases between. The length of the CDR3 is 14 residues. The DNA for the CDR3 is TGTGCCAGCAGTTCTCCGGGAAAAGGTGAAAAACTGTTTTTT. It yields the protein CASSSPGKGEKLFF.

The V gene is TRBV11-2, the J gene TRBJ2-1, with D perhaps given as TRBD1 or TRBD2 (5 bases each). The germline gives CDR1 SGHAT, CDR2 FQNNGV. The CDR3 covers 12 residues. Trimming stripped 6 bases from V and 5 bases from J, with 8 bases between. The CDR3 DNA is TGTGCCAGCAGGGGGGTAGACAATGAGCAGTTCTTC. Translating gives CASRGVDNEQFF.

This chain connects TRBV6-5 to TRBJ1-6, with D possibly matching TRBD1 (6 bases). This CDR3 is built from 14 residues. CDR1 and CDR2 from the germline V gene are MNHEY and SVGAGI. The ends were cut back, 6 bases at V and 10 bases at J, with 16 bases in the middle. This chain's CDR3 is CASRGLQGTSPLHF. In DNA, the CDR3 is TGTGCCAGCAGGGGCTTACAGGGAACATCACCCCTCCACTTT.